This TCR beta chain appears in the sequencing data of a study of blood T cell repertoires in COVID-19. About the study: The analysed material was cDNA or gDNA that came from T cells, B-cell-depleted T cells, or PBMCs.

Participants came from about 23 US areas, aged roughly 18 to 95 years. Two negative PCRs, clearance, or symptom resolution were required of recovered Cohort 3 donors. This CDR3 has 13 residues. Germline loops: CDR1 MNHEY, CDR2 SMNVEV (reference sequence). V was trimmed by 6 bases and J by 7 bases, leaving 10 bases between them. Sequencing used immunoSEQ multiplex PCR; TCRdb keeps in-frame clones, though not all of them. The sample contains 250,000 to 300,000 clones, 88% of which appear only once. The TCR sequence derives from a woman younger than 45 who had recovered from COVID-19. This chain uses TRBV27 with TRBJ1-6, with D possibly being TRBD1 (5 bases). The source material was PBMCs or T cells enriched from blood (not recorded which). The CDR3 nucleotides are TGTGCCAGCAGGCGCGCAGGGAATTCACCCCTCCACTTT. Protein sequence: CASRRAGNSPLHF.